These 11 T cell receptor beta chains share one sample of origin, sequenced in a study of T cells in Graves' hyperthyroidism and ophthalmopathy. RNA transcripts served as the template for amplifying TCR beta CDR3 regions. The HTBI set primed first-round TCR CDR3 RT-PCR. One entry per CDR3 protein, called by TCRdb with MiXCR from the multiplex PCR reads. The sample shows about 690,000 distinct CDR3 sequences, 17% of them seen only once. The sequenced material came from blood. Receptor source: a man in his forties or fifties with Graves' hyperthyroidism.

This sequence joins TRBV28 and TRBJ1-1; no clear D. The CDR3 runs 12 residues. The germline V gene has CDR1 MDHEN and CDR2 SYDVKM. V gave up 7 bases and J gave up 1 base, with 7 bases separating them. The CDR3 reads CASKESNTEAFF. Written as DNA, the CDR3 is TGTGCCAGCAAGGAATCGAACACTGAAGCTTTCTTT. Full variable domain (rest looked up from reference TRBV28 and TRBJ1-1): DVKVTQSSRYLVKRTGEKVFLECVQDMDHENMFWYRQDPGLGLRLIYFSYDVKMKEKGDIPEGYSVSREKKERFSLILESASTNQTSMYLCASKESNTEAFFGQGTRLTVV.

This clonotype has more than one count but fewer than ten. The chain has TRBV6-1 and TRBJ2-7, with 12 bases fitting TRBD2. The CDR3 contains 16 residues. V shed 3 bases and J 5 bases; nucleotides not matched to a gene: 8. The germline CDR1 and CDR2 sequences are MNHNS and SASEGT. The CDR3 sequence: CASSEALAGGIHEQYF. In nucleotides, the CDR3 is TGTGCCAGCAGTGAGGCACTAGCGGGAGGTATCCACGAGCAGTACTTC.

The chain recombines TRBV7-9 with TRBJ1-4; 7 bases align to TRBD1. CDR1 is SEHNR, CDR2 FQNEAQ, per germline (reference sequence). V dropped 6 bases and J dropped 4; count of bases not matched to a gene: 11. The CDR3 contains 16 residues. CDR3: CASSFGGTANNEKLFF. The CDR3 nucleotides read TGTGCCAGCAGTTTCGGTGGGACAGCAAATAATGAAAAACTGTTTTTT. The full variable domain, with the rest looked up from reference TRBV7-9 and TRBJ1-4, is DTGVSQNPRHKITKRGQNVTFRCDPISEHNRLYWYRQTLGQGPEFLTYFQNEAQLEKSRLLSDRFSAERPKGSFSTLEIQRTEQGDSAMYLCASSFGGTANNEKLFFGSGTQLSVL.

The chain has TRBV19 and TRBJ2-1, with a possible D match to TRBD1 (5 bases). Germline loops: CDR1 LNHDA, CDR2 SQIVND (reference sequence). CDR3 size: 15 residues. Trimming took 3 bases from V and 5 from J, leaving 14 bases between them. This CDR3 reads CASSIARQRHNEQFF. CDR3 nucleotide sequence: TGTGCCAGTAGTATCGCGAGACAGAGACACAATGAGCAGTTCTTC.

A few counts support this clonotype. A read error may explain this, as a much larger clone is one base away. The chain combines TRBV30 with TRBJ2-7, with a weak D call TRBD2 (5 bases). The germline gives CDR1 GTSNPN, CDR2 SVGIG (reference sequence). V gave up 2 bases and J gave up 9 bases, with 17 bases separating them. This CDR3 contains 13 residues. For the CDR3, the DNA is TGTGCCTGGAGTCGGCAGGTAGGAGGCGGGCAGTACTTC. Translated: CAWSRQVGGGQYF.

This clonotype has at least ten counts. The V gene is TRBV12-5, the J gene TRBJ2-1, with D possibly being TRBD1 or TRBD2 (5 bases each). V lost 1 base, J lost 2 bases, and 9 bases lay in between. This CDR3 comprises 15 residues. Germline assignment: CDR1 LGHNT and CDR2 FRNRAP. For the CDR3, the DNA is TGTGCTAGTGGTTTGGGTACGGGGCCCTACAATGAGCAGTTCTTC. Translated, it gives CASGLGTGPYNEQFF.

This clonotype was observed at least ten times. The J gene is TRBJ2-1, the V gene TRBV5-1, with TRBD2 identical over 9 bases. Germline-derived CDR1 and CDR2 are SGHRS and YFSETQ. The CDR3 has 15 amino acids. With V trimmed by 0 bases and J by 6 bases, 4 bases remained unmatched. The CDR3: CASSLVAGVVNEQFF. CDR3 nucleotides: TGCGCCAGCAGCTTGGTAGCGGGAGTCGTCAATGAGCAGTTCTTC.

The chain uses TRBV11-3 and TRBJ2-5; 10 bases match TRBD2. Germline lookup yields CDR1 SGHNT and CDR2 YENEEA. V lost 1 base, J lost 4 bases, and 9 bases stayed unmatched. CDR3 size: 17 residues. DNA of the CDR3: TGTGCCAGCAGCTTAGGAAGGTCTAGCGGGAGTTCAGAGACCCAGTACTTC. Protein sequence: CASSLGRSSGSSETQYF.

In its sample, this clonotype was seen many times. The J gene is TRBJ2-1, the V gene TRBV2, with 7 positions matching TRBD2. The germline CDR1 and CDR2 sequences are SNHLY and FYNNEI. Trimming removed 4 bases from V and 8 bases from J; junction bases left unmatched: 17. The CDR3 has 17 amino acids. In DNA, the CDR3 is TGTGCCAGCAGTGCCCGGGGGGACTCTCGAAGAAGAGATGAGCAGTTCTTC. It is translated as CASSARGDSRRRDEQFF. Full variable domain (missing parts from reference TRBV2 and TRBJ2-1): EPEVTQTPSHQVTQMGQEVILRCVPISNHLYFYWYRQILGQKVEFLVSFYNNEISEKSEIFDDQFSVERPDGSNFTLKIRSTKLEDSAMYFCASSARGDSRRRDEQFFGPGTRLTVL.

This clonotype was recorded a few times. The chain carries TRBV20-1 and TRBJ1-1; D gene uncertain. The V gene's germline CDR1 is DFQATT and CDR2 SNEGSKA (reference sequence). This CDR3 is 13 amino acids long. V was shortened by 6 bases and J by 1 base, with 12 bases between the two germline ends. The CDR3 protein is CSAQPDKNTEAFF. The CDR3 DNA is TGCAGTGCCCAACCCGATAAGAACACTGAAGCTTTCTTT.

This clonotype was picked up many times. The J gene is TRBJ2-7, the V gene TRBV6-6; possibly TRBD1 or TRBD2 for D (5 bases each). The CDR3 extends over 13 amino acids. Trimming stripped 0 bases from V and 10 bases from J, with 13 bases between. Looked up from germline, CDR1 is MNHNY and CDR2 is SVGAGI (reference sequence). Here the CDR3 DNA reads TGTGCCAGCAGTTACTCGGGGACGGTGGAACAGTACTTC. Translating gives CASSYSGTVEQYF.